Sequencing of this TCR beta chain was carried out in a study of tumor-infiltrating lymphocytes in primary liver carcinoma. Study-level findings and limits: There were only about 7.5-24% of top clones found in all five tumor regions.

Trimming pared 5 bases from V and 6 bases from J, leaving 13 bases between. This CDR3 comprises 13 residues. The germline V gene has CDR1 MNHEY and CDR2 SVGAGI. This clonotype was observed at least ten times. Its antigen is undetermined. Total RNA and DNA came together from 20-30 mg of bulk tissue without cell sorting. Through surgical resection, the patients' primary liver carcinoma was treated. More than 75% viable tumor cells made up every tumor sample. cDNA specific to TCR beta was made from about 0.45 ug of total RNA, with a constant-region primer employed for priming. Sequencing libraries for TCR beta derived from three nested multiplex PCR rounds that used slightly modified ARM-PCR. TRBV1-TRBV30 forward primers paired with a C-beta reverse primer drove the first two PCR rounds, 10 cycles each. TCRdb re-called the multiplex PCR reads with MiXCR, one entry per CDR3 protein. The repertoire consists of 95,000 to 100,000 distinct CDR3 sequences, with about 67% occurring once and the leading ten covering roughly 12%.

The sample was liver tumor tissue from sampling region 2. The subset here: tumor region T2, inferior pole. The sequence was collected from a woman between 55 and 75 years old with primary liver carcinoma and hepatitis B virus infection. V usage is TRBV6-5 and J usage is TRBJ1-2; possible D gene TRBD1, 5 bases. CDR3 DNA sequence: TGTGCCAGCAGTACCCCCCCCAGGGATGGCTACACCTTC. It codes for CASSTPPRDGYTF.